These 18 T cell receptor beta chains were all obtained from the same sample, sequenced in a study of T cells after yellow fever vaccination. TCRdb recomputed calls from the 5' RACE reads with MiXCR, one row per CDR3 protein. The data show over 100,000 distinct CDR3 sequences, 8% to 9.5% seen once. The sample here was CD8+ T cells sorted from PBMCs, taken 45 days after the yellow fever booster vaccination. The receptors originated from a man aged 25 to 45 who received the YFV17D yellow fever vaccine.

This clonotype was detected many times. This chain uses TRBV9 with TRBJ2-7; D is perhaps TRBD2 (6 bases). V was trimmed by 4 bases and J by 3 bases, leaving 17 bases between them. CDR1 and CDR2 (germline): SGDLS, YYNGEE. CDR3 length: 15 residues. CDR3 DNA sequence: TGTGCCAGCAGCCCCCAACGCGGGGCTAGCTACGAGCAGTACTTC. Its translation is CASSPQRGASYEQYF.

This clonotype was counted at least ten times. The V call is TRBV15, the J call TRBJ2-7; 8 nucleotides agree with TRBD2. With V trimmed by 0 bases and J by 0 bases, 4 bases remained unmatched. CDR1 and CDR2 from the germline V gene are LNHNV and YYDKDF (reference sequence). CDR3 size: 16 residues. The CDR3 nucleotides are TGTGCCACCAGCAGAGATTCCAGCGGGAGCTCCTACGAGCAGTACTTC. This sequence encodes CATSRDSSGSSYEQYF.

This clonotype was detected once. Being one base from a much bigger clone, this may be a read error. Without the conserved terminal phenylalanine or tryptophan, this CDR3 likely stems from a read error. The rearrangement joins TRBV6-6 to TRBJ1-2; D perhaps matches TRBD1 (5 bases). The ends were cut back, 5 bases at V and 7 bases at J, with 14 bases in the middle. This CDR3 has 13 residues. Looked up from germline, CDR1 is MNHNY and CDR2 is SVGAGI (reference sequence). The chain's CDR3 is CASSAGPPGGYTL. The CDR3 DNA sequence: TGTGCCAGCAGTGCGGGGCCCCCCGGTGGCTACACCCTC.

This clonotype has ten or more counts. This sequence joins TRBV7-8 and TRBJ2-1; D remains unclear. The CDR3 totals 16 residues. V lost 1 base to trimming and J lost 0 bases, with 10 bases between them. Germline V gives CDR1 SGHVS, CDR2 FQNEAQ. The CDR3 here is CASSLEGVGSYNEQFF. In DNA form, the CDR3 reads TGTGCCAGCAGCTTAGAGGGCGTTGGCTCCTACAATGAGCAGTTCTTC.

This clonotype was counted a few times. The chain employs TRBV15 and TRBJ2-3; unclear D gene. The CDR3 has 15 residues. Deletions cut 5 bases from V and 2 bases from J, with 14 bases between. CDR1 and CDR2 from the germline V gene are LNHNV and YYDKDF (reference sequence). CDR3 DNA sequence: TGTGCCACCAGCCGTTTCCAGGCCCCCACAGATACGCAGTATTTT. Protein sequence: CATSRFQAPTDTQYF.

This clonotype was counted at least ten times. The chain is built from TRBV3-1 and TRBJ2-1; 8 bases line up with TRBD2. The CDR3 has 15 residues. Trimming cost V 0 bases and J 9 bases; bases outside gene matches: 7. Looked up from germline, CDR1 is LGHDT and CDR2 is YNNKEL (reference sequence). The CDR3, as DNA: TGTGCCAGCAGCCAAGAGGACGGACTAGCTCTTGAGCAGTTCTTC. Protein: CASSQEDGLALEQFF.

This clonotype was recorded at least ten times. CDR3 nucleotides: TGCGCCAGCAGCTTGGATCTTAGCGGGAGGGCGGGAGAGCAGTTCTTC. Encoded protein: CASSLDLSGRAGEQFF. The V call is TRBV5-1, the J call TRBJ2-1, with 11 positions matching TRBD2. Germline trimming cut 0 bases from V and 10 bases from J; bases unmatched to any gene: 9. CDR1 is SGHRS, CDR2 YFSETQ, per germline. The CDR3 is 16 amino acids.

At least ten counts were recorded for this clonotype. This chain connects TRBV12-3 or TRBV12-4 to TRBJ2-1; TRBD2 aligns across 7 bases. Trimming removed 7 bases from V and 8 bases from J; junction bases left unmatched: 14. The CDR3 extends over 15 amino acids. CDR3 nucleotides: TGTGCCAGCAACCTCTGGGCGGGAGATTTGGATGAGCAGTTCTTC. The encoded protein is CASNLWAGDLDEQFF.

This clonotype was recorded many times. J is TRBJ2-1 and V is TRBV29-1; a weak D match, TRBD2 (7 bases). V shed 4 bases and J shed 9 bases, with 10 bases lying between them. Germline V gene lookup returns CDR1 SQVTM and CDR2 ANQGSEA. The CDR3 consists of 11 residues. The CDR3 here is CSVVRGGEQFF. The CDR3 nucleotides are TGCAGCGTTGTAAGGGGGGGTGAGCAGTTCTTC.

This clonotype was seen more than once but under ten times. The chain carries TRBV28 and TRBJ2-1; D is ambiguous. The germline gives CDR1 MDHEN, CDR2 SYDVKM. This CDR3 is 15 amino acids long. The V end lost 8 bases, the J end lost 0 bases, and 14 bases lay between the germline ends. This chain's CDR3 is CASRLLGSSYNEQFF. Written as DNA, the CDR3 is TGTGCCAGCCGCCTGCTGGGAAGCTCCTACAATGAGCAGTTCTTC.

The chain employs TRBV4-2 and TRBJ2-1; D tentatively fits TRBD1 or TRBD2 (5 bases each). This CDR3 is built from 20 residues. V shed 9 bases and J shed 0 bases, with 30 bases lying between them. The V gene's germline CDR1 is LGHNA and CDR2 YNFKEQ. The CDR3 bases are TGTGCCAGGGGCTTGCCTTGGGACCGTGGCACGGGGAACTCCTACAATGAGCAGTTCTTC. It codes for CARGLPWDRGTGNSYNEQFF.

Ten or more counts support this clonotype. V and J are TRBV3-1 and TRBJ2-7; maybe TRBD2 (6 bases). Germline loops: CDR1 LGHDT, CDR2 YNNKEL (reference sequence). The CDR3 covers 17 residues. Trimming took off 3 bases at V and 6 bases at J, with 24 bases between the two ends. In DNA, the CDR3 is TGTGCCAGCAGCCACGATCGGGGGAAAGTCCCCCCCCTCGAGCAGTACTTC. Encoded protein: CASSHDRGKVPPLEQYF.

A remark on this clonotype: A much larger clone sits a single nucleotide away, making a read error possible. V usage is TRBV4-3 and J usage is TRBJ2-1, with TRBD2 matching over 8 bases. The V gene's germline CDR1 is LGHNA and CDR2 YSLEER. CDR3 size: 16 residues. DNA for the CDR3: TGCGGCAGCAGCCAAGACCTCCTAGCGGGTGACAATGAGCAGTTCTTC. Its translation is CGSSQDLLAGDNEQFF.

At least ten counts were recorded for this clonotype. The rearrangement uses TRBV6-5 and TRBJ2-5; D might be TRBD2 (6 bases). The germline CDR1 and CDR2 sequences are MNHEY and SVGAGI. The V end was cut by 5 bases, the J end by 5 bases, with 6 bases between. The CDR3 length is 11 residues. DNA for the CDR3: TGTGCCAGCAGTGGAGGGGAGACCCAGTACTTC. It translates to CASSGGETQYF.

In its sample, this clonotype was seen many times. The V and J genes are TRBV7-8 and TRBJ2-1; D gene unclear. The V end was cut by 0 bases, the J end by 8 bases, with 8 bases between. The CDR3 is 13 amino acids. Germline V lookup: CDR1 SGHVS, CDR2 FQNEAQ. The CDR3 DNA sequence: TGTGCCAGCAGCTTAGCGCGAGCACATGAGCAGTTCTTC. The encoded protein is CASSLARAHEQFF.

This clonotype appeared many times. The CDR3 DNA is TGCGCCAGCAGCCAATTTAATGCAGTTGCCTACGAGCAGTACTTC. Its translation is CASSQFNAVAYEQYF. The chain carries TRBV4-3 and TRBJ2-7, with no clear D. CDR1 and CDR2 (germline): LGHNA, YSLEER. The CDR3 runs 15 residues. Trimming took 2 bases from V and 2 from J, leaving 13 bases between them.

Ten or more counts support this clonotype. V is TRBV20-1 and J is TRBJ2-1, with 11 bases identical to TRBD2. Trimming took 6 bases from V and 4 from J; bases not matched to a gene: 2. Germline CDR1 is DFQATT and CDR2 is SNEGSKA (reference sequence). CDR3 size: 13 residues. This chain's CDR3 is CSARTSGYNEQFF. CDR3 in DNA: TGCAGTGCGAGGACTAGCGGGTACAATGAGCAGTTCTTC.

The V and J genes are TRBV7-2 and TRBJ2-7; D unresolved. Trimming took off 1 base at V and 2 bases at J, with 9 bases between the two ends. Germline CDR1 is SGHTA and CDR2 is FQGNSA. The CDR3 totals 14 residues. The CDR3 nucleotides are TGTGCCAGCAGCTTAGACCCTCCTACCTACGAGCAGTACTTC. Translation: CASSLDPPTYEQYF. The full variable domain, in which reference TRBV7-2 and TRBJ2-7 provide the parts outside the CDR3, is GAGVSQSPSNKVTEKGKDVELRCDPISGHTALYWYRQSLGQGLEFLIYFQGNSAPDKSGLPSDRFSAERTGGSVSTLTIQRTQQEDSAVYLCASSLDPPTYEQYFGPGTRLTVT.